The rows below give T cell receptor beta chains drawn from one sample of a study of type 1 regulatory T cells. TCRdb re-analysed the reads in MiXCR, keeping a single row per CDR3 protein. The sample carries 55,000 to 65,000 distinct CDR3 sequences, approximately 60% recorded once. Their specific antigens are unknown. What was sequenced was cultured non-Tr1 T cells, either the whole culture or a sorted T cell fraction (not recorded which). These receptors all stem from a human donor in good health. Both conserved end residues are part of each CDR3. Each record gives: D gene, J gene, clone size, V gene, CDR3 protein, CDR3 DNA. D genes are given only for firm matches. Size is omitted from some rows. Given values are once, few, many or a class for expanded clones.

D: NA
J: TRBJ2-7
size: NA
V: TRBV6-5
CDR3: CASSTASGRGSFSYEQYF
DNA: TGTGCCAGCAGCACCGCCTCTGGGCGGGGATCCTTCTCCTACGAGCAGTACTTC

D: NA
J: TRBJ1-2
size: NA
V: TRBV29-1
CDR3: CSVESVALYGYTF
DNA: TGCAGCGTTGAATCTGTTGCGCTCTATGGCTACACCTTC

D: NA
J: TRBJ2-7
size: NA
V: TRBV20-1
CDR3: CSATDTPAEDEQYF
DNA: TGCAGTGCTACAGATACACCGGCAGAAGACGAGCAGTACTTC

D: NA
J: TRBJ1-1
size: NA
V: TRBV29-1
CDR3: CSVEDPGTEAFF
DNA: TGCAGTGTTGAAGATCCCGGGACGGAAGCTTTCTTT

D: TRBD2
J: TRBJ2-2
size: once
V: TRBV24-1
CDR3: CATSDQTAGTSGRARPGELFF
DNA: TGTGCCACCAGTGACCAGACCGCCGGGACTAGCGGGAGGGCCCGGCCCGGGGAGCTGTTTTTT

D: NA
J: TRBJ1-6
size: NA
V: TRBV15
CDR3: CATSSRQINSPLHF
DNA: TGTGCCACCAGCAGTAGACAGATAAATTCACCCCTCCACTTT

D: NA
J: TRBJ1-2
size: NA
V: TRBV6-1
CDR3: CASSQGWFGYTF
DNA: TGTGCCAGCAGTCAGGGTTGGTTCGGCTACACCTTC

D: NA
J: TRBJ1-2
size: NA
V: TRBV20-1
CDR3: CSARDGGAYGYTF
DNA: TGCAGTGCTAGAGATGGGGGTGCCTATGGCTACACCTTC

D: NA
J: TRBJ2-5
size: NA
V: TRBV28
CDR3: CASISAEGAGETQYF
DNA: TGTGCCAGCATCTCCGCCGAGGGCGCTGGGGAGACCCAGTACTTC

D: TRBD2
J: TRBJ2-2
size: NA
V: TRBV11-2
CDR3: CASTTGGGPNTGELFF
DNA: TGTGCCAGCACCACGGGGGGTGGCCCGAACACCGGGGAGCTGTTTTTT

D: TRBD2
J: TRBJ2-3
size: NA
V: TRBV20-1
CDR3: CSARDPMGGGLGDTQYF
DNA: TGCAGTGCTAGAGATCCCATGGGGGGAGGGCTGGGAGATACGCAGTATTTT

D: NA
J: TRBJ1-1
size: NA
V: TRBV20-1
CDR3: CSARDTQRGNTEAFF
DNA: TGCAGTGCTAGAGACACCCAAAGGGGCAACACTGAAGCTTTCTTT

D: NA
J: TRBJ2-7
size: few
V: TRBV5-1
CDR3: CASKQATSYEQYF
DNA: TGCGCCAGCAAACAGGCTACCTCCTACGAGCAGTACTTC

D: TRBD1
J: TRBJ1-5
size: few
V: TRBV28
CDR3: CASSPGQGGQPQHF
DNA: TGTGCCAGCAGTCCGGGACAGGGCGGACAGCCCCAGCATTTT

D: NA
J: TRBJ1-1
size: NA
V: TRBV3-1
CDR3: CASSHAGGAFF
DNA: TGTGCCAGCAGCCATGCTGGAGGGGCTTTCTTT

D: TRBD2
J: TRBJ2-1
size: NA
V: TRBV7-8
CDR3: CASSLNPRLAIGNEQFF
DNA: TGTGCCAGCAGCCTAAATCCCCGACTAGCGATTGGGAATGAGCAGTTCTTC

D: NA
J: TRBJ2-4
size: NA
V: TRBV2
CDR3: CASSGGGRGRAKNIQYF
DNA: TGTGCCAGCAGCGGAGGGGGGCGCGGCAGAGCCAAAAACATTCAGTACTTC

D: NA
J: TRBJ2-7
size: NA
V: TRBV7-9
CDR3: CASSFNYEQYF
DNA: TGTGCCAGCAGCTTCAACTACGAGCAGTACTTC

D: TRBD2
J: TRBJ2-1
size: NA
V: TRBV20-1
CDR3: CSASPSGSSYNEQFF
DNA: TGCAGTGCTAGCCCTAGCGGGAGCTCCTACAATGAGCAGTTCTTC

D: NA
J: TRBJ1-1
size: few
V: TRBV7-2
CDR3: CASSLVEGGGTEAFF
DNA: TGTGCCAGCAGCTTAGTGGAGGGCGGAGGCACTGAAGCTTTCTTT

D: TRBD1
J: TRBJ1-5
size: few
V: TRBV7-2
CDR3: CASSPGTVRTSGNQPQHF
DNA: TGTGCCAGCAGCCCCGGGACAGTTAGGACGTCTGGCAATCAGCCCCAGCATTTT

D: NA
J: TRBJ1-5
size: once
V: TRBV3-1
CDR3: CASSEDSGRPQHF
DNA: TGTGCCAGCAGCGAAGATTCGGGACGGCCCCAGCATTTT

D: NA
J: TRBJ2-7
size: NA
V: TRBV13
CDR3: CASSLKRTSYEQYF
DNA: TGTGCCAGCAGCTTAAAACGGACATCCTACGAGCAGTACTTC

D: NA
J: TRBJ1-6
size: NA
V: TRBV27
CDR3: CASSFSGATSPLHF
DNA: TGTGCCAGCAGTTTCTCAGGGGCCACCTCCCCCCTCCACTTT

D: TRBD2
J: TRBJ2-1
size: NA
V: TRBV10-3
CDR3: CAISAGTSGSIEQFF
DNA: TGTGCCATCAGTGCCGGGACTAGCGGGAGCATTGAGCAGTTCTTC

D: TRBD1
J: TRBJ2-7
size: NA
V: TRBV4-1
CDR3: CASSQARDRGDEQYF
DNA: TGTGCCAGCAGCCAAGCCAGGGACAGGGGGGACGAGCAGTACTTC

D: TRBD2
J: TRBJ2-7
size: few
V: TRBV5-1
CDR3: CASSLVGLAGGEQYF
DNA: TGCGCCAGCAGCTTGGTGGGGCTAGCGGGAGGCGAGCAGTACTTC

D: NA
J: TRBJ2-3
size: NA
V: TRBV30
CDR3: CAWSLATVTDTQYF
DNA: TGTGCCTGGAGTCTAGCGACGGTCACAGATACGCAGTATTTT

D: TRBD2
J: TRBJ2-1
size: NA
V: TRBV19
CDR3: CASAGLAGGYNERFF
DNA: TGTGCCAGTGCGGGACTAGCGGGAGGGTACAATGAGCGGTTCTTC

D: NA
J: TRBJ1-6
size: NA
V: TRBV12-3/TRBV12-4
CDR3: CASTSQGGSPLHF
DNA: TGTGCCAGCACATCCCAGGGTGGTTCACCCCTCCACTTT

D: NA
J: TRBJ1-1
size: NA
V: TRBV6-5
CDR3: CASSYDNLNTEAFF
DNA: TGTGCCAGCAGTTACGACAACCTGAACACTGAAGCTTTCTTT

D: TRBD2
J: TRBJ2-3
size: few
V: TRBV5-5
CDR3: CASSPGLVGADTQYF
DNA: TGTGCCAGCAGTCCGGGACTAGTGGGGGCAGATACGCAGTATTTT

D: NA
J: TRBJ2-5
size: NA
V: TRBV5-1
CDR3: CASSPGTPMETQYF
DNA: TGCGCCAGCAGCCCGGGGACACCAATGGAGACCCAGTACTTC

D: NA
J: TRBJ2-7
size: NA
V: TRBV4-3
CDR3: CASSRYSTGDEQYF
DNA: TGCGCCAGCAGCCGATATTCGACTGGGGACGAGCAGTACTTC

D: TRBD2
J: TRBJ2-1
size: NA
V: TRBV10-3
CDR3: CAISEVAGGPGYNEQFF
DNA: TGTGCCATCAGTGAAGTAGCGGGAGGGCCCGGATACAATGAGCAGTTCTTC

D: NA
J: TRBJ2-3
size: NA
V: TRBV10-3
CDR3: CAISGSDTQYF
DNA: TGTGCCATCAGTGGTTCAGATACGCAGTATTTT

D: NA
J: TRBJ2-2
size: NA
V: TRBV5-1
CDR3: CASSTGNTGELFF
DNA: TGCGCCAGCAGTACGGGGAACACCGGGGAGCTGTTTTTT

D: TRBD1
J: TRBJ1-3
size: NA
V: TRBV12-3/TRBV12-4
CDR3: CASRPTGGIDTIYF
DNA: TGTGCCAGCAGACCGACAGGGGGTATAGACACCATATATTTT

D: NA
J: TRBJ1-1
size: NA
V: TRBV28
CDR3: CASDSTGETTEAFF
DNA: TGTGCCAGCGACTCGACAGGAGAAACCACTGAAGCTTTCTTT

D: NA
J: TRBJ2-1
size: medium-sized
V: TRBV7-3
CDR3: CASSLTLDNEQFF
DNA: TGTGCCAGCAGCTTAACGCTAGACAATGAGCAGTTCTTC

D: TRBD2
J: TRBJ2-7
size: few
V: TRBV18
CDR3: CASSPLSGRGPGQYF
DNA: TGTGCCAGCTCACCGCTTAGCGGGAGAGGCCCCGGGCAGTACTTC

D: NA
J: TRBJ2-1
size: once
V: TRBV7-2
CDR3: CASKSERRDNEQFF
DNA: TGTGCCAGCAAGTCTGAGCGGAGAGACAATGAGCAGTTCTTC

D: TRBD2
J: TRBJ2-1
size: NA
V: TRBV20-1
CDR3: CSARDMPGGASGAYNEQFF
DNA: TGCAGTGCTAGAGACATGCCGGGCGGAGCTAGCGGGGCCTACAATGAGCAGTTCTTC

D: NA
J: TRBJ2-7
size: NA
V: TRBV20-1
CDR3: CSARDPAGVSYEQYF
DNA: TGCAGTGCTAGAGACCCAGCGGGTGTCTCCTACGAGCAGTACTTC

D: TRBD2
J: TRBJ2-3
size: NA
V: TRBV5-1
CDR3: CASSFPGLAGTDTRYF
DNA: TGCGCCAGCAGCTTTCCGGGACTAGCGGGCACAGATACGCGGTATTTT

D: NA
J: TRBJ2-5
size: NA
V: TRBV7-9
CDR3: CASSSRGPGAPQETQYF
DNA: TGTGCCAGCAGCTCGAGGGGGCCGGGGGCCCCCCAAGAGACCCAGTACTTC

D: NA
J: TRBJ1-1
size: NA
V: TRBV19
CDR3: CASSIGWAENTEAFF
DNA: TGTGCCAGTAGTATCGGGTGGGCGGAGAACACTGAAGCTTTCTTT

D: NA
J: TRBJ2-5
size: NA
V: TRBV15
CDR3: CATSRDATEEETQYF
DNA: TGTGCCACCAGCAGAGACGCGACAGAAGAAGAGACCCAGTACTTC

D: NA
J: TRBJ2-1
size: NA
V: TRBV5-1
CDR3: CASSLTGFNEQFF
DNA: TGCGCCAGCAGCTTGACAGGTTTCAATGAGCAGTTCTTC

D: NA
J: TRBJ1-5
size: NA
V: TRBV7-8
CDR3: CASSQDRTSNQPQHF
DNA: TGTGCCAGCAGCCAAGACAGGACCAGCAATCAGCCCCAGCATTTT

D: TRBD2
J: TRBJ2-7
size: NA
V: TRBV5-4
CDR3: CASSLSLRLAGNSYEQYF
DNA: TGTGCCAGCAGCTTGAGTTTGAGGCTAGCGGGAAACTCCTACGAGCAGTACTTC

D: NA
J: TRBJ2-1
size: NA
V: TRBV7-3
CDR3: CANSLLGEANNEQFF
DNA: TGTGCCAACAGCTTATTGGGGGAGGCCAACAATGAGCAGTTCTTC

D: NA
J: TRBJ1-5
size: NA
V: TRBV5-1
CDR3: CASSVGHRDQPQHF
DNA: TGCGCCAGCAGCGTCGGACACAGGGATCAGCCCCAGCATTTT

D: TRBD2
J: TRBJ2-7
size: NA
V: TRBV5-1
CDR3: CASSFPGGHGEQYF
DNA: TGCGCCAGCAGCTTTCCGGGAGGGCACGGCGAGCAGTACTTC

D: TRBD2
J: TRBJ2-3
size: NA
V: TRBV20-1
CDR3: CSAKTSESTDTQYF
DNA: TGCAGTGCTAAGACTAGCGAGAGCACAGATACGCAGTATTTT

D: NA
J: TRBJ2-4
size: NA
V: TRBV20-1
CDR3: CSARDHQGEGNIQYF
DNA: TGCAGTGCTAGAGATCATCAGGGGGAGGGTAACATTCAGTACTTC

D: NA
J: TRBJ2-2
size: NA
V: TRBV12-3/TRBV12-4
CDR3: CASSFTTNTGELFF
DNA: TGTGCCAGCAGTTTCACAACGAACACCGGGGAGCTGTTTTTT

D: NA
J: TRBJ2-7
size: NA
V: TRBV20-1
CDR3: CSARERGPKGEQYF
DNA: TGCAGTGCTAGAGAACGGGGACCGAAAGGCGAGCAGTACTTC

D: NA
J: TRBJ2-3
size: NA
V: TRBV5-1
CDR3: CASSLRPSGTDTQYF
DNA: TGCGCCAGCAGCCTCCGGCCTAGCGGCACAGATACGCAGTATTTT

D: NA
J: TRBJ2-7
size: NA
V: TRBV27
CDR3: CASSETPSWRVSYEQYF
DNA: TGTGCCAGCAGTGAAACCCCCTCGTGGAGGGTCTCCTACGAGCAGTACTTC